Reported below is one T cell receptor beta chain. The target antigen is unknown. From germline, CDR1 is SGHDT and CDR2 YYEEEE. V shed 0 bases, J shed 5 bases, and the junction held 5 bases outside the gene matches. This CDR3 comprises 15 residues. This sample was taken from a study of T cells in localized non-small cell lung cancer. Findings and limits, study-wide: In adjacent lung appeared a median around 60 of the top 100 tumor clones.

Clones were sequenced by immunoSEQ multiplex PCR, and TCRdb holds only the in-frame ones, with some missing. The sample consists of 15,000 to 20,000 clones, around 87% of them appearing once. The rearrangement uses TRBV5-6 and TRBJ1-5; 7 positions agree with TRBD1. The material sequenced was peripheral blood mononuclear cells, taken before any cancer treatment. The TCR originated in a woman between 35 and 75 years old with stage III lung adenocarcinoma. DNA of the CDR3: TGTGCCAGCAGCTTGGGACAGGGCCTCTATCAGCCCCAGCATTTT. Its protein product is CASSLGQGLYQPQHF. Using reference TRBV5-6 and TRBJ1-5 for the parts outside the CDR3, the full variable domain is DAGVTQSPTHLIKTRGQQVTLRCSPKSGHDTVSWYQQALGQGPQFIFQYYEEEERQRGNFPDRFSGHQFPNYSSELNVNALLLGDSALYLCASSLGQGLYQPQHFGDGTRLSIL.